This entry lists 15 T cell receptor beta chains sequenced from one sample in a study of blood T cell repertoires in COVID-19. TCRdb keeps only in-frame clones here, not all; method: immunoSEQ multiplex PCR. The sample includes roughly 100,000 clones, approximately 84% of them seen just once. Sequenced input: peripheral blood. Source of these receptors: a human donor in a cohort sampled during active or convalescent COVID-19.

This clone appeared once. The chain has TRBV29-1 and TRBJ2-7; 9 nucleotides line up with TRBD1. CDR3 length: 15 amino acids. From germline, CDR1 is SQVTM and CDR2 ANQGSEA. V was clipped by 8 bases and J by 1 base; unmatched bases: 12. CDR3 coding DNA: TGCAGCTCCCTGACGGGACAGGGACGATCCTACGAGCAGTACTTC. Its translation is CSSLTGQGRSYEQYF.

The chain recombines TRBV18 with TRBJ2-3, with D perhaps TRBD1 (5 bases). The CDR3 covers 15 residues. Deletions cut 0 bases from V and 0 bases from J, with 7 bases between. Germline V CDR1 and CDR2: KGHSH, LQKENI. CDR3 amino acids: CASSPPTVSTDTQYF. The DNA for the CDR3 is TGTGCCAGCTCACCACCGACAGTAAGCACAGATACGCAGTATTTT. The full variable domain, completed using reference TRBV18 and TRBJ2-3, is NAGVMQNPRHLVRRRGQEARLRCSPMKGHSHVYWYRQLPEEGLKFMVYLQKENIIDESGMPKERFSAEFPKEGPSILRIQQVVRGDSAAYFCASSPPTVSTDTQYFGPGTRLTVL.

The CDR3 here is CASRRGTVNEQFF. The CDR3 DNA reads TGTGCCAGCAGGCGAGGGACAGTCAATGAGCAGTTCTTC. This sequence joins TRBV12-3 or TRBV12-4 and TRBJ2-1; 7 nucleotides agree with TRBD1. The CDR3 covers 13 residues. With V trimmed by 6 bases and J by 6 bases, 5 bases remained unmatched.

This chain joins TRBV27 and TRBJ1-4, with D unresolved. V was trimmed by 5 bases and J by 2 bases, leaving 12 bases between them. This CDR3 has 15 amino acids. Germline CDR1 MNHEY, CDR2 SMNVEV (reference sequence). CDR3 nucleotides: TGTGCCAGCAGTACGGCTTTCGGGACTAATGAAAAACTGTTTTTT. It is translated as CASSTAFGTNEKLFF.

This clone was counted once. The genes are TRBV4-3 and TRBJ2-7, with D maybe TRBD1 (6 bases). There are 15 residues in the CDR3. Germline lookup yields CDR1 LGHNA and CDR2 YSLEER. Trimming removed 1 base from V and 3 bases from J, with 13 bases in between. The CDR3 nucleotides read TGCGCCAGCAGCCAAGCCGCCAGCAGGGGCTACGAGCAGTACTTC. It yields the protein CASSQAASRGYEQYF.

The rearrangement links TRBV7-9 to TRBJ2-1, with 7 positions matching TRBD2. Germline CDR1 reads SEHNR; CDR2 reads FQNEAQ (reference sequence). Trimming removed 1 base from V and 4 bases from J; junction bases left unmatched: 10. This CDR3 has 17 amino acids. Written as DNA, the CDR3 is TGTGCCAGCAGCTTAGGGGAGGGCCGCCGAGCGTACAATGAGCAGTTCTTC. It encodes CASSLGEGRRAYNEQFF.

CDR3 region: CASSQPLGTSGSGELFF. The CDR3 DNA sequence: TGTGCCAGCAGCCAACCACTCGGGACTAGCGGATCCGGGGAGCTGTTTTTT. The rearrangement links TRBV4-2 to TRBJ2-2, with 11 bases that match TRBD2. This CDR3 has 17 residues. The V gene's germline CDR1 is LGHNA and CDR2 YNFKEQ. V was clipped by 2 bases and J by 6 bases; unmatched bases: 8.

The CDR3 sequence: CASSLTGMDTEAFF. CDR3 nucleotides: TGCGCCAGCAGCCTGACAGGGATGGACACTGAAGCTTTCTTT. The gene calls are TRBV5-1 and TRBJ1-1, with TRBD1 matching over 7 bases. This CDR3 spans 14 amino acids. Germline assignment: CDR1 SGHRS and CDR2 YFSETQ. The trim removed 4 bases at V and 3 bases at J, leaving 6 bases unmatched.

The CDR3 DNA reads as TGTGCCACCAGACGACCGGGCGAGAAAGAGGGGCGGGGGCCCCAAGAGACCCAGTACTTC. Translation gives CATRRPGEKEGRGPQETQYF. The chain joins TRBV15 to TRBJ2-5; TRBD2 is a possible D gene (7 bases). Looked up from germline, CDR1 is LNHNV and CDR2 is YYDKDF (reference sequence). The length of the CDR3 is 20 residues. Between the trimmed V and J ends, which lost 6 bases and 1 base, there was a span of 30 bases.

The chain joins TRBV11-3 to TRBJ1-6; 9 nucleotides align to TRBD1. The CDR3 consists of 15 residues. The trim removed 5 bases at V and 6 bases at J, leaving 5 bases unmatched. The V gene's germline CDR1 is SGHNT and CDR2 YENEEA. CDR3 DNA sequence: TGTGCCAGCAGCCCCCGGGACAGGGTTAATTCACCCCTCCACTTT. Its protein product is CASSPRDRVNSPLHF.

The chain links TRBV5-8 to TRBJ2-3; TRBD1 aligns across 7 bases. The CDR3 is 15 residues long. With V trimmed by 3 bases and J by 3 bases, 7 bases remained unmatched. Germline-derived CDR1 and CDR2 are SGHTS and YDEGEE. Here the CDR3 DNA reads TGTGCCAGCAGCTCAGAACAGACAGGGACAGATACGCAGTATTTT. Amino acid sequence: CASSSEQTGTDTQYF.

The chain joins TRBV7-9 to TRBJ1-1; TRBD1 agrees at 9 bases. The V gene's germline CDR1 is SEHNR and CDR2 FQNEAQ (reference sequence). The CDR3 covers 16 residues. Trimming cost V 1 base and J 1 base; bases outside gene matches: 4. In nucleotides, the CDR3 is TGTGCCAGCAGCTTAGATCCGGGACAGGGGAACACTGAAGCTTTCTTT. This encodes CASSLDPGQGNTEAFF.

This chain links TRBV6-4 with TRBJ1-2; TRBD1 matches at 10 bases. V gave up 6 bases and J gave up 2 bases; unmatched junction bases: 3. This CDR3 comprises 14 residues. Germline V lookup: CDR1 MRHNA, CDR2 SNTAGT. CDR3 region: CASSPDRGNYGYTF. The DNA of the CDR3 is TGTGCCAGCAGCCCGGACAGGGGGAACTATGGCTACACCTTC.

This sequence joins TRBV6-5 and TRBJ1-5; possibly TRBD1 for D (5 bases). The CDR3 contains 16 residues. Germline V gene data show CDR1 as MNHEY and CDR2 as SVGAGI. The ends were cut back, 4 bases at V and 4 bases at J, with 17 bases in the middle. CDR3 coding DNA: TGTGCCAGCAGTTCCGTCGCGGGGCGATCGAATCAGCCCCAGCATTTT. Translated, it gives CASSSVAGRSNQPQHF.

The chain carries TRBV29-1 and TRBJ2-3, with no clear D. V dropped 7 bases and J dropped 3 bases, with 11 bases sitting between them. The CDR3 has 12 residues. CDR1 and CDR2 from the germline V gene are SQVTM and ANQGSEA. The CDR3 bases are TGCAGCGACCGCCGGTCAACAGATACGCAGTATTTT. Translating it yields CSDRRSTDTQYF.